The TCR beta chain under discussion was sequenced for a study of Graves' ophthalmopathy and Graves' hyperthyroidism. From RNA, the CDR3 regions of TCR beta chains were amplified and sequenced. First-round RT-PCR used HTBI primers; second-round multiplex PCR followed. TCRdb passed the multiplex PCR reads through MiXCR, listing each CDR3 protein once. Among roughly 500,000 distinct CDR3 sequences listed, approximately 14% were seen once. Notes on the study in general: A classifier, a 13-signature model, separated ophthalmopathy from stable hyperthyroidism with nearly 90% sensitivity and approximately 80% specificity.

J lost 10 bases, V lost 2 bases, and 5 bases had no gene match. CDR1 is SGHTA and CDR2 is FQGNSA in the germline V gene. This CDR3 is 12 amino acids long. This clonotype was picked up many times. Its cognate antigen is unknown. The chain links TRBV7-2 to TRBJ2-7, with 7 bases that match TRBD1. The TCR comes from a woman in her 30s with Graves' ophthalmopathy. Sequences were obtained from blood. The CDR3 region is CASSLTRQGQYF. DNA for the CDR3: TGTGCCAGCAGCTTAACAAGACAGGGCCAGTACTTC.